These 24 T cell receptor beta chains share one sample of origin, sequenced in a study of T cells in Graves' hyperthyroidism and ophthalmopathy. Amplification targeted TCR beta CDR3 regions from RNA transcripts. The TCR CDR3 was amplified in a first-round RT-PCR using the HTBI primer set. MiXCR, applied by TCRdb to the multiplex PCR reads, yields one record per CDR3 protein. The profile shows about 380,000 distinct CDR3 sequences, about 14% of them singletons. Sequencing used blood. Receptors were obtained from a man between 25 and 39 years old with Graves' hyperthyroidism that later progressed to Graves' ophthalmopathy.

The chain combines TRBV19 with TRBJ1-6; the D is unclear. Between the trimmed V and J ends, which lost 6 bases and 2 bases, there was a span of 17 bases. This CDR3 comprises 17 residues. Germline V gene data show CDR1 as LNHDA and CDR2 as SQIVND (reference sequence). CDR3 region: CASSTTEEGTYNSPLHF. The CDR3, as DNA: TGTGCCAGTAGCACTACAGAAGAAGGGACCTATAATTCACCCCTCCACTTT.

On this clonotype itself: A much bigger clone sits one base away, suggesting this may be a read error. This chain joins TRBV7-2 and TRBJ2-7; perhaps TRBD1 as D (6 bases). The CDR3 covers 14 residues. The germline CDR1 and CDR2 sequences are SGHTA and FQGNSA. The V end was cut by 2 bases, the J end by 6 bases, with 14 bases between. The chain's CDR3 is CASSLYRVPGEQYF. The CDR3, as DNA: TGTGCCAGCAGCTTATACAGGGTTCCGGGCGAGCAGTACTTC.

Turning to this clonotype: Given a much more abundant clone one base away, this may be a read error. This chain links TRBV6-1 with TRBJ2-7; D might be TRBD1 or TRBD2, each matching 6 bases. Germline V gene lookup returns CDR1 MNHNS and CDR2 SASEGT. The CDR3 is made up of 14 amino acids. The CDR3 region is CASNEQGGTYEQYF. The CDR3 nucleotides are TGTGCCAGCAATGAACAGGGAGGCACCTACGAGCAGTACTTC.

The genes are TRBV18 and TRBJ2-7; 9 bases are a match to TRBD1. Trimming removed 5 bases from V and 5 bases from J; junction bases left unmatched: 10. Germline-derived CDR1 and CDR2 are KGHSH and LQKENI. This CDR3 spans 15 amino acids. This CDR3 reads CASSTRTGVLNEQYF. As DNA, the CDR3 is TGTGCCAGCTCAACTCGGACAGGGGTCCTTAACGAGCAGTACTTC.

This clonotype was detected many times. The CDR3 region has the DNA TGTGCCAGTAGTAACTCCCTCTACAATGAGCAGTTCTTC. Its protein product is CASSNSLYNEQFF. The rearrangement joins TRBV19 to TRBJ2-1; D uncertain. Germline V gene sequence: CDR1 LNHDA, CDR2 SQIVND (reference sequence). V lost 4 bases and J 3 bases, leaving 7 bases between the germline ends. There are 13 residues in the CDR3.

This clonotype showed up many times. V usage is TRBV28 and J usage is TRBJ1-2; D is possibly TRBD1 (6 bases). This CDR3 is 13 amino acids long. Germline CDR1 and CDR2: MDHEN and SYDVKM. V gave up 6 bases and J gave up 4 bases, with 12 bases separating them. The chain's CDR3 is CASRRGGPYGYTF. The DNA for the CDR3 is TGTGCCAGCAGAAGGGGGGGGCCCTATGGCTACACCTTC.

In this sample, this clonotype turned up a few times. The chain carries TRBV4-1 and TRBJ2-1, with D unclear. The germline V and J ends were trimmed by 0 bases and 4 bases, with 10 bases remaining between them. Germline assignment: CDR1 MGHRA and CDR2 YSYEKL. The CDR3 runs 15 residues. Here the CDR3 reads CASSQEWVSYNEQFF. The CDR3 DNA reads as TGCGCCAGCAGCCAAGAATGGGTGTCTTACAATGAGCAGTTCTTC.

This rearrangement joins TRBV3-1 to TRBJ1-2, with 9 positions matching TRBD1. The CDR3 length is 15 residues. Germline lookup yields CDR1 LGHDT and CDR2 YNNKEL (reference sequence). Trimming took 2 bases from V and 5 from J; bases not matched to a gene: 6. CDR3 residues: CASSQRDRGKYGYTF. CDR3 sequence (DNA): TGTGCCAGCAGCCAACGCGACAGGGGGAAATATGGCTACACCTTC.

This clonotype appeared many times. This chain connects TRBV12-5 to TRBJ1-1; D may be TRBD1 (5 bases). Trimming removed 6 bases at V and 10 bases at J, with 12 bases between. Germline V CDR1 and CDR2: LGHNT, FRNRAP. The CDR3 contains 11 residues. CDR3 in DNA: TGTGCTAGTGGGCTGGGGCTACGAGCTTTCTTT. This codes for CASGLGLRAFF.

This clonotype appeared many times. This chain connects TRBV5-6 to TRBJ2-5, with D perhaps assigned TRBD1 or TRBD2 (5 bases each). The CDR3 length is 17 residues. The germline V gene has CDR1 SGHDT and CDR2 YYEEEE. V shed 4 bases and J shed 4 bases, with 23 bases lying between them. The CDR3 region is CASSPNPGPPSGETQYF. The CDR3 DNA sequence: TGTGCCAGCAGCCCCAACCCGGGACCGCCGAGCGGAGAGACCCAGTACTTC.

This clonotype has ten or more counts. The rearrangement joins TRBV7-2 to TRBJ2-1; the match to TRBD2 covers 8 bases. The CDR3 has 15 amino acids. J was trimmed by 2 bases and V by 5 bases; bases with no gene match: 5. Germline CDR1 reads SGHTA; CDR2 reads FQGNSA. This CDR3 reads CASSRAGEAYNEQFF. CDR3 in DNA: TGTGCCAGCAGCCGAGCGGGGGAGGCCTACAATGAGCAGTTCTTC.

The sample holds many counts of this clonotype. The chain is built from TRBV28 and TRBJ2-7, with D perhaps TRBD1 (5 bases). V was shortened by 3 bases and J by 1 base, with 13 bases between the two germline ends. The CDR3 is 15 amino acids. Germline V lookup: CDR1 MDHEN, CDR2 SYDVKM. CDR3 in amino acids: CASSFQGAMSYEQYF. In DNA form, the CDR3 reads TGTGCCAGCAGTTTCCAGGGCGCAATGTCCTACGAGCAGTACTTC.

This clonotype occurred many times. CDR3: CASSRRDSYNQPQHF. The CDR3 DNA reads as TGTGCCAGCAGCCGCCGGGACAGTTACAATCAGCCCCAGCATTTT. The chain combines TRBV28 with TRBJ1-5, with 7 bases that match TRBD1. The germline gives CDR1 MDHEN, CDR2 SYDVKM. With 6 bases clipped from V and 3 bases from J, the junction kept 8 bases outside the gene matches. There are 15 residues in the CDR3. The full variable domain, in which reference TRBV28 and TRBJ1-5 provide the parts outside the CDR3, is DVKVTQSSRYLVKRTGEKVFLECVQDMDHENMFWYRQDPGLGLRLIYFSYDVKMKEKGDIPEGYSVSREKKERFSLILESASTNQTSMYLCASSRRDSYNQPQHFGDGTRLSIL.

The chain employs TRBV12-5 and TRBJ2-3, with 9 bases aligning to TRBD1. Germline values: CDR1 LGHNT, CDR2 FRNRAP. The CDR3 has 16 residues. Trimming took 5 bases from V and 2 from J; bases not matched to a gene: 8. The DNA of the CDR3 is TGTGCTAGTGGTCCTAAACAGGGGGCGTCCACAGATACGCAGTATTTT. This encodes CASGPKQGASTDTQYF.

This clonotype was found many times. The V call is TRBV28, the J call TRBJ1-5; 7 bases match TRBD1. Germline CDR1 reads MDHEN; CDR2 reads SYDVKM. The length of the CDR3 is 14 residues. The junction had 4 bases not matched to a gene; V was cut back by 5 bases and J by 3 bases. The chain's CDR3 is CASSPGTVNQPQHF. The CDR3 region has the DNA TGTGCCAGCAGTCCGGGGACAGTCAATCAGCCCCAGCATTTT.

The chain recombines TRBV7-2 with TRBJ1-2; 7 positions agree with TRBD1. J was trimmed by 5 bases and V by 3 bases; bases with no gene match: 12. This CDR3 is built from 16 residues. CDR1 and CDR2 from the germline V gene are SGHTA and FQGNSA. The CDR3 spells CASSFGRGSGIYGYTF. The CDR3 DNA is TGTGCCAGCAGCTTTGGCAGGGGGTCCGGTATTTATGGCTACACCTTC.

The sample holds many counts of this clonotype. Here the CDR3 DNA reads TGTGCCAGCAGCAAAGGACAGGGCTATGGCTACACCTTC. As protein: CASSKGQGYGYTF. This chain joins TRBV11-3 and TRBJ1-2; TRBD1 agrees at 8 bases. The CDR3 runs to 13 residues. V gave up 5 bases and J gave up 4 bases; unmatched junction bases: 3. Germline loops: CDR1 SGHNT, CDR2 YENEEA.

Ten or more counts support this clonotype. The chain carries TRBV12-3 or TRBV12-4 and TRBJ2-3, with 11 bases matching TRBD1. The CDR3 extends over 16 amino acids. V was pared by 5 bases and J by 2 bases, with 6 bases of the junction left unmatched. This chain's CDR3 is CASSTWTGGITDTQYF. CDR3 bases: TGTGCCAGCAGTACTTGGACAGGGGGCATCACAGATACGCAGTATTTT.

This chain connects TRBV7-9 to TRBJ2-6, with 9 nucleotides matching TRBD1. With V trimmed by 1 base and J by 2 bases, 3 bases remained unmatched. The CDR3 has 17 residues. CDR1 and CDR2 (germline): SEHNR, FQNEAQ (reference sequence). In nucleotides, the CDR3 is TGTGCCAGCAGCTTAGGGACAGGGGCCCCTGGGGCCAACGTCCTGACTTTC. This gives the protein CASSLGTGAPGANVLTF.

This clonotype was observed at least ten times. The J gene is TRBJ2-1, the V gene TRBV12-3 or TRBV12-4, with D unclear. Between the trimmed V and J ends, which lost 6 bases and 8 bases, there was a span of 17 bases. This CDR3 has 14 residues. The chain's CDR3 is CASSVPGSKDEQFF. The CDR3 DNA sequence: TGTGCCAGCAGCGTACCGGGTTCTAAGGATGAGCAGTTCTTC.

This rearrangement joins TRBV6-1 to TRBJ1-2, with 9 bases fitting TRBD1. CDR1 is MNHNS and CDR2 is SASEGT in the germline V gene. V lost 5 bases, J lost 7 bases, and 8 bases stayed unmatched. This CDR3 has 14 residues. CDR3 in amino acids: CASSPTGGRSGYTF. The CDR3 region has the DNA TGTGCCAGCAGTCCCACAGGGGGCAGGTCTGGCTACACCTTC.

This clonotype was counted many times. The V and J genes are TRBV2 and TRBJ2-7; D is possibly TRBD2 (5 bases). The V gene's germline CDR1 is SNHLY and CDR2 FYNNEI. The ends were cut back, 6 bases at V and 6 bases at J, with 15 bases in the middle. This CDR3 spans 13 amino acids. The CDR3 region is CASRPGLTAEQYF. The CDR3 DNA is TGTGCCAGCAGGCCAGGACTGACCGCCGAGCAGTACTTC.

The rearrangement links TRBV4-1 to TRBJ2-6; D possibly corresponds to TRBD2 (6 bases). This CDR3 is 18 amino acids long. The germline V gene has CDR1 MGHRA and CDR2 YSYEKL. Trimming left V 2 bases short and J 3 bases short, with 17 bases between. The CDR3 region is CASSQLTRGLDGANVLTF. CDR3 DNA sequence: TGCGCCAGCAGCCAACTGACGCGGGGCCTGGATGGGGCCAACGTCCTGACTTTC.

This chain links TRBV11-2 with TRBJ2-7; a weak D match, TRBD1 (6 bases). Trimming took 1 base from V and 4 from J, leaving 14 bases between them. CDR3 size: 15 residues. Germline V gene sequence: CDR1 SGHAT, CDR2 FQNNGV. CDR3 region: CASSLGGGDRYEQYF. CDR3 coding DNA: TGTGCCAGCAGCTTAGGAGGGGGAGATAGGTACGAGCAGTACTTC.